This is a list of T cell receptor beta chains from one sample in a study of cytomegalovirus exposure and HLA in healthy donors. Here immunoSEQ multiplex PCR was the method, and the copy in TCRdb shows in-frame clones only, minus some. The sample lists some 160,000 clones; roughly nine tenths were seen once. Material for sequencing was PBMCs. These TCRs come from a man aged 18 to 35 in good health and CMV-seronegative. The CDR3 runs from the conserved cysteine through the conserved F or W. A D gene is named only where the DNA matches it firmly. Not every row has a clone size; where given, it reads once, few, many or a size class.

d_call: .
j_call: TRBJ1-1
v_call: TRBV5-6
clone_size: .
cdr3_aa: CASSLQSEAFF
cdr3_nt: TGTGCCAGCAGCTTGCAATCTGAAGCTTTCTTT

d_call: .
j_call: TRBJ1-1
v_call: TRBV7-2
clone_size: .
cdr3_aa: CASSPDSGMWTEAFF
cdr3_nt: TGTGCCAGCAGCCCCGACTCAGGGATGTGGACTGAAGCTTTCTTT

d_call: .
j_call: TRBJ2-1
v_call: TRBV29-1
clone_size: few
cdr3_aa: CSVEKFQRVAYNEQFF
cdr3_nt: TGCAGCGTTGAAAAGTTCCAGCGGGTTGCCTACAATGAGCAGTTCTTC

d_call: TRBD1
j_call: TRBJ1-4
v_call: TRBV5-1
clone_size: .
cdr3_aa: CASSLALGTGGEKLFF
cdr3_nt: TGCGCCAGCAGCTTGGCCTTGGGGACAGGGGGTGAAAAACTGTTTTTT

d_call: TRBD1
j_call: TRBJ1-5
v_call: TRBV19
clone_size: once
cdr3_aa: CASSQGWTGAYQPQHF
cdr3_nt: TGTGCCAGTAGTCAGGGGTGGACAGGTGCGTATCAGCCCCAGCATTTT

d_call: .
j_call: TRBJ2-3
v_call: TRBV19
clone_size: .
cdr3_aa: CASSIGSITDTQYF
cdr3_nt: TGTGCCAGTAGTATCGGGTCGATCACAGATACGCAGTATTTT

d_call: .
j_call: TRBJ1-5
v_call: TRBV21-1
clone_size: .
cdr3_aa: CASSNDTGQGAEGNQPQHF
cdr3_nt: TGTGCCAGCAGCAACGATACAGGACAGGGGGCGGAGGGCAATCAGCCCCAGCATTTT

d_call: TRBD1
j_call: TRBJ2-1
v_call: TRBV27
clone_size: .
cdr3_aa: CASRLQGARYNEQFF
cdr3_nt: TGTGCCAGCAGGTTACAGGGGGCGCGGTACAATGAGCAGTTCTTC

d_call: .
j_call: TRBJ1-2
v_call: TRBV5-1
clone_size: few
cdr3_aa: CASSLSRDYGYTF
cdr3_nt: TGCGCCAGCAGCTTATCCAGGGACTATGGCTACACCTTC

d_call: TRBD1
j_call: TRBJ1-4
v_call: TRBV27
clone_size: .
cdr3_aa: CASRGTGDEKLFF
cdr3_nt: TGTGCCAGCAGGGGGACAGGGGATGAAAAACTGTTTTTT

d_call: .
j_call: TRBJ2-3
v_call: TRBV5-1
clone_size: .
cdr3_aa: CASSLSQGSTDTQYF
cdr3_nt: TGCGCCAGCAGCTTGTCTCAGGGGTCCACAGATACGCAGTATTTT

d_call: TRBD1
j_call: TRBJ2-4
v_call: TRBV2
clone_size: .
cdr3_aa: CASSWTGGSDIQYF
cdr3_nt: TGTGCCAGCAGCTGGACAGGGGGATCGGACATTCAGTACTTC

d_call: TRBD2
j_call: TRBJ2-1
v_call: TRBV28
clone_size: .
cdr3_aa: CASSSPGTSGRHTYNEQFF
cdr3_nt: TGTGCCAGCAGTTCCCCCGGGACTAGCGGGAGACACACCTACAATGAGCAGTTCTTC

d_call: TRBD2
j_call: TRBJ2-3
v_call: TRBV5-4
clone_size: .
cdr3_aa: CASSLASGRQYF
cdr3_nt: TGTGCCAGCAGCTTGGCCAGCGGGAGGCAGTATTTT

d_call: .
j_call: TRBJ1-2
v_call: TRBV30
clone_size: .
cdr3_aa: CAWSPGLDYGYTF
cdr3_nt: TGTGCCTGGAGTCCGGGACTGGACTATGGCTACACCTTC

d_call: .
j_call: TRBJ2-3
v_call: TRBV5-6
clone_size: .
cdr3_aa: CASSLQGAFSTDTQYF
cdr3_nt: TGTGCCAGCAGCCTCCAGGGCGCCTTTTCCACAGATACGCAGTATTTT

d_call: TRBD1
j_call: TRBJ1-2
v_call: TRBV7-2
clone_size: .
cdr3_aa: CASNTGQGSNYGYTF
cdr3_nt: TGTGCCAGCAACACCGGACAGGGATCGAACTATGGCTACACCTTC

d_call: .
j_call: TRBJ2-7
v_call: TRBV6-6
clone_size: .
cdr3_aa: CASTLGGGTSSYEQYF
cdr3_nt: TGTGCCAGCACCCTTGGGGGGGGCACCAGCTCCTACGAGCAGTACTTC

d_call: .
j_call: TRBJ1-2
v_call: TRBV19
clone_size: .
cdr3_aa: CASSIPGNYGYTF
cdr3_nt: TGTGCCAGTAGTATACCGGGAAACTATGGCTACACCTTC

d_call: TRBD1
j_call: TRBJ1-2
v_call: TRBV27
clone_size: .
cdr3_aa: CASSPSPTGNYGYTF
cdr3_nt: TGTGCCAGCAGTCCATCCCCGACAGGGAACTATGGCTACACCTTC

d_call: .
j_call: TRBJ1-5
v_call: TRBV5-8
clone_size: .
cdr3_aa: CASSLGVSGANQPQHF
cdr3_nt: TGTGCCAGCAGCTTGGGGGTTTCTGGGGCCAATCAGCCCCAGCATTTT

d_call: .
j_call: TRBJ1-1
v_call: TRBV10-3
clone_size: once
cdr3_aa: CAVGGTGDTEAFF
cdr3_nt: TGTGCCGTCGGGGGAACTGGGGACACTGAAGCTTTCTTT

d_call: .
j_call: TRBJ1-4
v_call: TRBV7-8
clone_size: .
cdr3_aa: CASSSRQANEKLFF
cdr3_nt: TGTGCCAGCAGCTCGCGACAGGCTAATGAAAAACTGTTTTTT

d_call: TRBD1
j_call: TRBJ1-6
v_call: TRBV30
clone_size: .
cdr3_aa: CAWSSLGTDNSPLHF
cdr3_nt: TGTGCCTGGAGTTCTTTAGGGACAGATAATTCACCCCTCCACTTT

d_call: .
j_call: TRBJ2-3
v_call: TRBV9
clone_size: .
cdr3_aa: CASSVSLTNTDTQYF
cdr3_nt: TGTGCCAGCAGCGTGAGCCTAACGAACACAGATACGCAGTATTTT

d_call: .
j_call: TRBJ1-2
v_call: TRBV6-1
clone_size: .
cdr3_aa: CASSSPGTHYGYTF
cdr3_nt: TGTGCCAGCAGTTCACCGGGAACACACTATGGCTACACCTTC

d_call: TRBD1
j_call: TRBJ2-3
v_call: TRBV9
clone_size: .
cdr3_aa: CASSAGTGRDTQYF
cdr3_nt: TGTGCCAGCAGCGCAGGGACAGGAAGAGATACGCAGTATTTT

d_call: .
j_call: TRBJ1-4
v_call: TRBV6-1
clone_size: few
cdr3_aa: CASSAQEGEKLFF
cdr3_nt: TGTGCCAGCAGTGCACAGGAGGGGGAAAAACTGTTTTTT

d_call: TRBD2
j_call: TRBJ2-1
v_call: TRBV7-6
clone_size: .
cdr3_aa: CASSLWRGGQYEQFF
cdr3_nt: TGTGCCAGCAGCTTATGGCGGGGGGGCCAGTATGAGCAGTTCTTC

d_call: .
j_call: TRBJ1-6
v_call: TRBV30
clone_size: .
cdr3_aa: CAWSVRPGDSPLHF
cdr3_nt: TGTGCCTGGAGTGTCCGACCGGGGGATTCACCCCTCCACTTT

d_call: TRBD1
j_call: TRBJ2-2
v_call: TRBV13
clone_size: .
cdr3_aa: CASSSDPGQGAFGELFF
cdr3_nt: TGTGCCAGCAGCTCGGACCCGGGACAGGGGGCTTTCGGGGAGCTGTTTTTT

d_call: .
j_call: TRBJ2-2
v_call: TRBV15
clone_size: .
cdr3_aa: CATSRDRGLNTGELFF
cdr3_nt: TGTGCCACCAGCAGAGATAGGGGTTTGAACACCGGGGAGCTGTTTTTT

d_call: .
j_call: TRBJ1-3
v_call: TRBV18
clone_size: .
cdr3_aa: CASSPVWQGPGNTIYF
cdr3_nt: TGTGCCAGCTCACCGGTCTGGCAGGGTCCGGGAAACACCATATATTTT